This TCR beta chain was found in a study of identical twins. Only a few counts were recorded for this clonotype. Germline V gives CDR1 SGHVS, CDR2 FNYEAQ. V lost 5 bases, J lost 7 bases, and 24 bases lay in between. CDR3 length: 16 amino acids. Via MiXCR, TCRdb re-called the 5' RACE reads, giving one row per CDR3 protein. The sample records 600,000 to 700,000 distinct CDR3 sequences, approximately 21% being singletons. These same records also appear under a second study, on T cells expressing NK-cell markers. That report adds: Sorted CD3+CD56+NKG2C+, CD3+CD56+NKG2C- and CD3+CD56-NKG2C+ T cells provided the TCR beta repertoires.

Sequencing was carried out using PBMCs. The chain employs TRBV7-6 and TRBJ2-7; no clear D. The sequence was collected from a woman between 18 and 30 years old in good health. CDR3 DNA: TGTGCCAGCAGCCCACTTAGCCGAGATGTACAAGGGGAGCAGTACTTC. Translated, it gives CASSPLSRDVQGEQYF.